A selection of T cell receptor beta chains follows, all from one sample in a study of T cells after yellow fever vaccination. In TCRdb, the 5' RACE reads were re-called with MiXCR into one record per CDR3 protein. The table lists under 700,000 distinct CDR3 sequences, roughly a sixth of them singletons. Source: PBMCs, taken about 5 days after the first yellow fever vaccination. The receptors stem from a man aged 18 to 29 who received the YFV17D yellow fever vaccine. The conserved cysteine and the conserved F or W are not part of the CDR3 here.

>TRBV5-4|TRBJ1-1
ASSLVRVGNTEAF
>TRBV6-5|TRBJ1-6
ASSYSGESNSPLH
>TRBV12-3/TRBV12-4|TRBJ2-2
ASTILRNTGELF
>TRBV18|TRBJ1-3
ASSPNSYSGNTIY
>TRBV27|TRBJ1-5
ASSLSRSSNQPQH
>TRBV14|TRBJ2-1
ASSPRLAGNEQF
>TRBV20-1|TRBJ1-5
SAIQDLNQPQN
>TRBV11-3|TRBJ2-1
ASSLERGAINEQF
>TRBV2|TRBJ1-6
ASSNDRGNSPLH
>TRBV15|TRBJ2-5
ATSRDPAGRETQY
>TRBV2|TRBJ2-4
ASNLLGAKNIQY
>TRBV7-2|TRBJ2-3
ASSSRTSGVDTQY
>TRBV4-1|TRBJ2-1
ASSYDWGANEQF
>TRBV18|TRBJ2-7
ASSPGWGKYEQY
>TRBV24-1|TRBJ2-7
ATSDGYEQY
>TRBV5-5|TRBJ2-2
ASSLSPGHTGELF
>TRBV6-5|TRBJ1-2
ASSYEGIDGYT
>TRBV13|TRBJ2-3
ASSLEVRASTDTQY
>TRBV15|TRBJ2-2
ATSRDGPMGGTGELF
>TRBV6-5|TRBJ2-7
ASSYGTGALEQY
>TRBV5-1|TRBJ2-3
ASRRTDTQY
>TRBV5-4|TRBJ2-3
ASSRTRTTDTQY
>TRBV27|TRBJ2-3
ASSLRGGLLTDTQY
>TRBV6-2/TRBV6-3|TRBJ2-5
ASTLRLAGTETQY
>TRBV5-5|TRBJ1-2
ASSLSAQLGFGYT
>TRBV29-1|TRBJ2-5
SVSPTVGETQY
>TRBV5-1|TRBJ1-1
ASRSAGTATEAF
>TRBV19|TRBJ2-3
ASSPLAGESDTQY
>TRBV6-5|TRBJ1-2
ASSYSSRGPSNYGYT
>TRBV20-1|TRBJ1-5
SARDRNGNQPQH
>TRBV25-1|TRBJ1-2
ASSEYEDRENYGYT
>TRBV20-1|TRBJ2-1
SAIGLAGVNLNEQF
>TRBV5-1|TRBJ2-5
ASSFLQGQETQY
>TRBV15|TRBJ1-2
ATSRDPPGLGNYGYT
>TRBV7-3|TRBJ2-2
ASSSRLEGELF
>TRBV20-1|TRBJ2-3
SAPQHAPGDTQY
>TRBV7-9|TRBJ1-4
ASSPRQGHTTNEKLF
>TRBV12-3/TRBV12-4|TRBJ1-1
ASSLGSRGRTEAF
>TRBV7-9|TRBJ1-2
ASSLGGEWTNYGYT
>TRBV9|TRBJ1-2
ASSVGQIHNYGYT
>TRBV12-3/TRBV12-4|TRBJ2-2
ASSRQDTGELF
>TRBV9|TRBJ2-1
ASSVGPGGAYNEQF
>TRBV5-1|TRBJ2-5
ASTWTGGETQY
>TRBV6-2/TRBV6-3|TRBJ1-2
ASSEGNYGYT
>TRBV15|TRBJ2-3
ATRTGGNTDTQY
>TRBV7-9|TRBJ1-4
ASSYWTGVNKLF
>TRBV20-1|TRBJ2-5
SAREGDSRTQY
>TRBV7-9|TRBJ2-2
ASSLAGDGRRGLF
>TRBV9|TRBJ2-5
ASSPGNRGDPGAQY
>TRBV5-1|TRBJ1-1
ASSLWGEAEAF
>TRBV9|TRBJ2-5
ASSVVKGLPVSQY
>TRBV5-1|TRBJ2-1
ASSLANGGLSYNEQF
>TRBV28|TRBJ2-1
ASSLFSGGINEQF
>TRBV5-1|TRBJ2-3
ASSWTPVTDTQY
>TRBV12-3/TRBV12-4|TRBJ1-1
ASSSYRGIDTEAF
>TRBV5-4|TRBJ2-5
ASSPHSRPGETQY
>TRBV6-5|TRBJ1-6
ASSLRQNGNSPLH
>TRBV7-2|TRBJ2-5
ASSHTGTVQETQY
>TRBV7-9|TRBJ1-2
ASSLTDGEVYGYT